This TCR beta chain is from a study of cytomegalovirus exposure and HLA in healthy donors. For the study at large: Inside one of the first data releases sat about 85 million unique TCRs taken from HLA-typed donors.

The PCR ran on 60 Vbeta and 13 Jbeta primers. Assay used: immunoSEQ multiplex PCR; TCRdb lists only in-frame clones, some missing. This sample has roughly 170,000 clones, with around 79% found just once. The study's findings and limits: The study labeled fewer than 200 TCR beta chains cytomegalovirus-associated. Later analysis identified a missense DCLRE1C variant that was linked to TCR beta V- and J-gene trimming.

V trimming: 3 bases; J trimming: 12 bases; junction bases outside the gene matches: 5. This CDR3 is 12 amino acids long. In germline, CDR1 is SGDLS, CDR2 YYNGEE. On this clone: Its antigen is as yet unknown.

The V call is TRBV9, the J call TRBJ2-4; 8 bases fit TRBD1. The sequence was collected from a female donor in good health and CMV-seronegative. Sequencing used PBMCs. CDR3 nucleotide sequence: TGTGCCAGCAGCGCACAGGGGGACAGTCAGTACTTC. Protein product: CASSAQGDSQYF.